These T cell receptor beta chains were read from a single sample in a study of OX40 agonist ivuxolimab in advanced cancers. Only in-frame clones appear in the TCRdb table, and some are missing; sequencing was by immunoSEQ multiplex PCR. The sample lists 71,000 or so clones, around nine tenths occurring once. The sequencing used CD4+ or CD8+ T cells sorted from blood, collected in a trial of the OX40 agonist ivuxolimab. Every receptor here comes from an adult with an advanced solid tumor such as melanoma, head and neck, liver or kidney cancer. Both conserved end residues are part of each CDR3.

>TRBV6-5|TRBJ1-5
CARGNQPQHF
>TRBV28|-
CVCRGSHEQYF
>TRBV5-5|TRBJ1-1
CASSLTGVNTEAFF
>TRBV11-2|TRBJ1-6
CASSLAVGPPLHF
>TRBV29-1|TRBJ1-1
CSVQTGGNTEAFF
>TRBV11-3|TRBJ1-5
CASSTLVRQGINQPQHF
>TRBV28|TRBJ2-7
CASSLYYEQYF
>TRBV21-1|TRBJ1-1
CASSLQGPTEAFF
>TRBV5-1|TRBJ2-1
CASSLAAGGPKFF
>TRBV6-1|TRBJ1-1
CASWDRRNTEAFF
>TRBV29-1|TRBJ2-1
CSVQRGVNNEQFF
>TRBV5-6|TRBJ1-2
CASSLQTGGDTF
>TRBV6-6|TRBJ2-7
CASSYSIYGGGEQYF
>TRBV19|TRBJ2-3
CASRHRTGGPLRQYF
>TRBV30|TRBJ1-3
CAWRLTAGRTIYF
>TRBV6-5|TRBJ2-6
CASGIRGANVLTF
>TRBV7-2|TRBJ1-5
CASSLVGTGGLGQPQHF
>TRBV10-3|TRBJ2-1
CAITHEGGGNEQFF
>TRBV28|TRBJ1-5
CASSPGQGIGQPQHF
>TRBV10-3|TRBJ2-5
CAISDAGEGQETQYF
>TRBV30|TRBJ1-2
CAWSAGGYGYTF
>TRBV9|TRBJ1-5
CASSAGPQTLNQPQHF
>TRBV19|TRBJ1-2
CASSGTGFYGYTF
>TRBV7-2|TRBJ1-5
CASSLGDSLNQPQHF
>TRBV28|TRBJ2-3
CASRRGQVYTDTQYF
>TRBV11-2|TRBJ2-7
CASSPSTGSYEQYF
>TRBV28|TRBJ1-3
CASSLSGGYTIYF